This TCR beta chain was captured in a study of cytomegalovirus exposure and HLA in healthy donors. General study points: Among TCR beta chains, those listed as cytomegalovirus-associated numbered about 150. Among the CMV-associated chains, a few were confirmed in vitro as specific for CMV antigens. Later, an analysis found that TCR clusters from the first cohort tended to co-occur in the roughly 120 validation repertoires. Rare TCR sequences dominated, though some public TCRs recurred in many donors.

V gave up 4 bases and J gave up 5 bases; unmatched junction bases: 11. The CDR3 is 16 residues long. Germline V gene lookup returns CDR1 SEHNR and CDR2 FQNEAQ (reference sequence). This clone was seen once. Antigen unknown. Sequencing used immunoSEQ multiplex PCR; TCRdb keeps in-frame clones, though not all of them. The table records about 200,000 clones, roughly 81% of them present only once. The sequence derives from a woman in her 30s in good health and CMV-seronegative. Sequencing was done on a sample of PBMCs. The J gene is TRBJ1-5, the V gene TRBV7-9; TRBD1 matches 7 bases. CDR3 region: CASSSGARDRYQPQHF. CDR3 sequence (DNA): TGTGCCAGCAGCTCTGGGGCGCGGGACAGATATCAGCCCCAGCATTTT.